The 9 T cell receptor beta chains reported below all come from one sample, sequenced in a study of T-cell memory formation after mild COVID-19. TCRdb re-analysed the 5' RACE reads in MiXCR, keeping a single row per CDR3 protein. This sample yields about 610,000 distinct CDR3 sequences, of which 17% are seen a single time; around 8.1% belongs to the top ten. What was sequenced was PBMCs or a T cell subset sorted from them (not recorded which). The source is an adult woman who had mild COVID-19 (a few samples of this study predate the infection). Cell type and time point are not known.

In this sample, this clonotype turned up a few times. The chain links TRBV7-9 to TRBJ1-2; D is undetermined. Trimming removed 1 base at V and 4 bases at J, with 7 bases between. CDR1 SEHNR and CDR2 FQNEAQ come from the germline V gene (reference sequence). The CDR3 has 13 residues. The CDR3 loop is CASSLDGPYGYTF. CDR3 in DNA: TGTGCCAGCAGCTTAGACGGACCCTATGGCTACACCTTC.

The chain couples TRBV4-1 to TRBJ1-2; D not certain. In germline, CDR1 is MGHRA, CDR2 YSYEKL. This CDR3 has 15 amino acids. Trimming removed 5 bases at V and 4 bases at J, with 17 bases between. CDR3 coding DNA: TGCGCCAGCAGCGTCCCGGCGGATCCCTCCTATGGCTACACCTTC. Translated: CASSVPADPSYGYTF.

The V and J genes are TRBV7-9 and TRBJ2-2; maybe TRBD2 (7 bases). The ends were cut back, 3 bases at V and 4 bases at J, with 9 bases in the middle. Germline loops: CDR1 SEHNR, CDR2 FQNEAQ (reference sequence). The CDR3 extends over 14 amino acids. CDR3 sequence reads: CASSLGGLTGELFF. The DNA of the CDR3 is TGTGCCAGCAGCTTGGGGGGGCTCACCGGGGAGCTGTTTTTT.

The chain combines TRBV6-6 with TRBJ1-6; no clear D gene. Germline values: CDR1 MNHNY, CDR2 SVGAGI (reference sequence). The V end lost 7 bases, the J end lost 4 bases, and 17 bases lay between the germline ends. The CDR3 contains 16 residues. The CDR3 region is CASTQIGRPYNSPLHF. CDR3 nucleotides: TGTGCCAGCACCCAAATAGGACGGCCGTATAATTCACCCCTCCACTTT.

V is TRBV20-1 and J is TRBJ1-1, with a tentative D call TRBD1 (5 bases). Germline V gene lookup returns CDR1 DFQATT and CDR2 SNEGSKA (reference sequence). There are 12 residues in the CDR3. Trimming shortened V by 4 bases and J by 3 bases, and 9 bases separated the two germline ends. CDR3 bases: TGCAGTGCTACAGTGGGGGACACTGAAGCTTTCTTT. Its translation is CSATVGDTEAFF.

The rearrangement joins TRBV9 to TRBJ1-2, with 9 bases identical to TRBD1. V lost 3 bases, J lost 8 bases, and 11 bases stayed unmatched. This CDR3 has 15 amino acids. Germline loops: CDR1 SGDLS, CDR2 YYNGEE. In DNA form, the CDR3 reads TGTGCCAGCAGCGAGTTGGCCGGGACAGGGTCCGGCTACACCTTC. It codes for CASSELAGTGSGYTF.

The chain carries TRBV6-6 and TRBJ2-3; either TRBD1 or TRBD2 may supply D (6 bases each). This CDR3 is 15 amino acids long. The V end was cut by 6 bases, the J end by 0 bases, with 13 bases between. Germline assignment: CDR1 MNHNY and CDR2 SVGAGI (reference sequence). CDR3 sequence: CASSSTGTSTDTQYF. DNA for the CDR3: TGTGCCAGCAGCTCTACAGGGACTAGCACAGATACGCAGTATTTT.

This clonotype was counted only a few times. This chain joins TRBV5-1 and TRBJ1-2; TRBD1 might be the D (6 bases). V was cut by 4 bases and J by 1 base, with 11 bases left in between. Germline V gene sequence: CDR1 SGHRS, CDR2 YFSETQ. This CDR3 spans 14 amino acids. CDR3 region: CASSEGHVNYGYTF. The DNA of the CDR3 is TGCGCCAGCAGCGAGGGACATGTTAACTATGGCTACACCTTC.

The rearrangement links TRBV6-1 to TRBJ1-5; 10 nucleotides agree with TRBD1. CDR1 MNHNS and CDR2 SASEGT come from the germline V gene. V lost 8 bases to trimming and J lost 1 base; unmatched junction nucleotides: 17. The CDR3 spans 19 residues. The CDR3 loop is CASGYAPQDRGISNQPQHF. The CDR3 DNA reads TGTGCCAGCGGCTACGCACCCCAGGACAGGGGGATAAGCAATCAGCCCCAGCATTTT.